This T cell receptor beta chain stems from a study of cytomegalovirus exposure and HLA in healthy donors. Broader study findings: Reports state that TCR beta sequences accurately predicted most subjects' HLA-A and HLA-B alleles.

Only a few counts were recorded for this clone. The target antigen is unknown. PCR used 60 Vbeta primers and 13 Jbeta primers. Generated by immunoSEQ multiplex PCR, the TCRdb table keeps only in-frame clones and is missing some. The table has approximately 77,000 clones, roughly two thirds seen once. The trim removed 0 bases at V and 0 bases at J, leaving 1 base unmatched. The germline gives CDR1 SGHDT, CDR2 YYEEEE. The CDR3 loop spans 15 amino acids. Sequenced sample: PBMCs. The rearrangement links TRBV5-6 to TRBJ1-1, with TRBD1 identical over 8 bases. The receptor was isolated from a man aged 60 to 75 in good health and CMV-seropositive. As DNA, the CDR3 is TGTGCCAGCAGCTTGGGACAGGGGTTGAACACTGAAGCTTTCTTT. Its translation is CASSLGQGLNTEAFF.